A selection of T cell receptor beta chains follows, all from one sample in a study of T-cell memory formation after mild COVID-19. TCRdb passed the 5' RACE reads through MiXCR, listing each CDR3 protein once. The sample shows around 250,000 distinct CDR3 sequences, about 16% of them seen only once. The sample consisted of PBMCs or a T cell subset sorted from them (not recorded which). The receptors originated from a man aged 18 to 35 who had mild COVID-19 (a few samples of this study predate the infection). Cell type and time point are not known. Both conserved end residues are part of each CDR3. The order of the fields is J gene, D gene, V gene, clone size, CDR3 protein, CDR3 DNA. The D gene is left open where the match is weak. Clone size is shown for a subset of rows, as once, few, many or a class of expanded clone.

TRBJ2-5 | . | TRBV5-1 | few | CASSLDRSEETQYF | TGCGCCAGCAGCCTGGACCGATCCGAAGAGACCCAGTACTTC
TRBJ1-2 | . | TRBV7-9 | . | CASSFGKDANYGYTF | TGTGCCAGCAGCTTTGGGAAGGACGCTAACTATGGCTACACCTTC
TRBJ2-1 | TRBD1 | TRBV9 | . | CASSVGDRARNEQFF | TGTGCCAGCAGCGTGGGGGACAGGGCTCGAAATGAGCAGTTCTTC
TRBJ2-1 | TRBD2 | TRBV29-1 | . | CSATGLAGAYLHEQFF | TGCAGCGCCACGGGACTAGCGGGGGCTTACCTCCATGAGCAGTTCTTC
TRBJ2-2 | TRBD2 | TRBV4-3 | . | CASSHGTKIGELFF | TGCGCCAGCAGCCACGGGACTAAAATCGGGGAGCTGTTTTTT
TRBJ2-5 | . | TRBV7-9 | many | CAIMLGTQYF | TGTGCCATCATGCTTGGGACCCAGTACTTC
TRBJ1-1 | . | TRBV7-9 | . | CASSLGMTEAFF | TGTGCCAGCAGCCTGGGGATGACTGAAGCTTTCTTT
TRBJ2-1 | . | TRBV5-1 | few | CASRLAGWTYNEQFF | TGCGCCAGCAGACTGGCGGGGTGGACCTACAATGAGCAGTTCTTC
TRBJ2-1 | . | TRBV19 | . | CASSIGVYNEQFF | TGTGCCAGTAGTATCGGGGTGTACAATGAGCAGTTCTTC
TRBJ2-1 | TRBD1 | TRBV4-3 | few | CASSQDRGPLYHNEQFF | TGCGCCAGCAGCCAAGACAGGGGGCCACTTTATCACAATGAGCAGTTCTTC
TRBJ2-3 | TRBD2 | TRBV4-3 | few | CASSPQVAGDSTDTQYF | TGCGCCAGCAGCCCTCAGGTAGCGGGGGATAGCACAGATACGCAGTATTTT
TRBJ1-2 | TRBD1 | TRBV4-3 | . | CASSRSDRGGGYTF | TGCGCCAGCAGCCGGAGCGACAGGGGCGGGGGCTACACCTTC
TRBJ2-5 | TRBD2 | TRBV12-3/TRBV12-4 | . | CASSRGGPNQETQYF | TGTGCCAGCAGCCGGGGGGGGCCCAACCAAGAGACCCAGTACTTC
TRBJ2-5 | . | TRBV2 | few | CASSAEYQETQYF | TGTGCCAGCAGTGCGGAGTACCAAGAGACCCAGTACTTC
TRBJ1-2 | . | TRBV6-5 | . | CASSFRVWSGYTF | TGTGCCAGCAGTTTCAGGGTTTGGAGCGGCTACACCTTC
TRBJ1-2 | . | TRBV2 | . | CASIPARGINYGYTF | TGTGCCAGCATTCCAGCCCGGGGGATCAACTATGGCTACACCTTC
TRBJ2-1 | . | TRBV5-1 | many | CASSFRGDEQFF | TGCGCCAGCAGCTTCAGGGGCGATGAGCAGTTCTTC
TRBJ2-1 | . | TRBV4-2 | few | CASSQDGTVSYNEQFF | TGTGCCAGCAGCCAAGATGGGACCGTGTCCTACAATGAGCAGTTCTTC
TRBJ1-6 | TRBD1 | TRBV29-1 | . | CSVRQGGNSPLHF | TGCAGCGTTCGACAGGGGGGCAATTCACCCCTCCACTTT
TRBJ1-4 | . | TRBV20-1 | few | CSARDSAGEKLFF | TGCAGTGCTAGAGATTCTGCCGGGGAAAAACTGTTTTTT
TRBJ1-5 | TRBD1 | TRBV9 | . | CASSATGGVQPRHF | TGTGCCAGCAGCGCCACAGGGGGCGTTCAGCCCCGGCATTTT
TRBJ2-3 | TRBD2 | TRBV7-8 | . | CASSLGTSGGLSTDTQYF | TGTGCCAGCAGCTTAGGGACTAGCGGGGGCCTCAGCACAGATACGCAGTATTTT
TRBJ2-5 | . | TRBV5-1 | few | CASSLAAVGQETQYF | TGCGCCAGCAGCTTGGCCGCTGTGGGTCAAGAGACCCAGTACTTC
TRBJ2-5 | TRBD1 | TRBV27 | . | CASGPGGETQYF | TGTGCCAGCGGGCCAGGGGGAGAGACCCAGTACTTC
TRBJ1-6 | . | TRBV15 | . | CATSRDNLVSPLHF | TGTGCCACCAGCAGAGATAACCTGGTTTCACCCCTCCACTTT
TRBJ1-4 | TRBD1 | TRBV4-3 | few | CASSPDRVDEKLFF | TGCGCCAGCAGCCCCGACAGGGTGGACGAAAAACTGTTTTTT
TRBJ1-4 | TRBD1 | TRBV7-2 | . | CASGGQFREKLFF | TGTGCCAGCGGGGGACAGTTCCGGGAAAAACTGTTTTTT
TRBJ2-1 | TRBD1 | TRBV7-9 | . | CASSSYRGRGDEQFF | TGTGCCAGCAGCTCCTACAGGGGGCGCGGTGATGAGCAGTTCTTC
TRBJ1-3 | . | TRBV6-6 | few | CAGSSSGNTIYF | TGTGCCGGATCAAGCTCTGGAAACACCATATATTTT
TRBJ2-2 | . | TRBV10-3 | few | CAISESWPTGELFF | TGTGCCATCAGTGAGTCGTGGCCGACCGGGGAGCTGTTTTTT
TRBJ1-5 | . | TRBV12-3/TRBV12-4 | . | CASNDQGNQPQHF | TGTGCCAGCAATGACCAGGGCAATCAGCCCCAGCATTTT
TRBJ2-2 | TRBD2 | TRBV10-3 | . | CAISPTSGGAPGELFF | TGTGCCATCAGTCCAACTAGCGGGGGGGCCCCCGGGGAGCTGTTTTTT
TRBJ2-7 | . | TRBV20-1 | few | CSAIFGSSYEQYF | TGCAGTGCTATTTTCGGGTCCTCCTACGAGCAGTACTTC
TRBJ1-2 | TRBD1 | TRBV20-1 | few | CSAKTGVGGYTF | TGCAGTGCCAAGACAGGGGTAGGGGGCTACACCTTC
TRBJ2-3 | . | TRBV6-1 | few | CASRDKGTDTQYF | TGTGCCAGCAGAGATAAAGGCACAGATACGCAGTATTTT
TRBJ2-5 | TRBD2 | TRBV7-2 | many | CASSLQRGVQETQYF | TGTGCCAGCAGCTTACAGCGGGGGGTCCAAGAGACCCAGTACTTC
TRBJ1-4 | TRBD1 | TRBV7-2 | few | CASSADRGGEKLFF | TGTGCCAGCAGCGCCGACAGGGGCGGCGAAAAACTGTTTTTT
TRBJ2-7 | TRBD2 | TRBV7-8 | . | CASSLGPGGGPYEQYF | TGTGCCAGCAGCTTAGGGCCCGGGGGAGGGCCCTACGAGCAGTACTTC
TRBJ2-3 | . | TRBV29-1 | few | CSVEGNRAGDTQYF | TGCAGCGTTGAAGGCAACAGGGCCGGAGATACGCAGTATTTT
TRBJ2-2 | TRBD2 | TRBV4-2 | few | CASSPTSGGPGELFF | TGTGCCAGCAGCCCGACTAGCGGGGGGCCCGGGGAGCTGTTTTTT
TRBJ2-1 | . | TRBV20-1 | . | CSASGPGVSYNEQFF | TGCAGTGCTAGTGGACCAGGGGTCTCCTACAATGAGCAGTTCTTC
TRBJ1-4 | . | TRBV7-2 | many | CASSFKPGQEEKLFF | TGTGCCAGCAGCTTTAAGCCGGGACAAGAGGAAAAACTGTTTTTT
TRBJ1-2 | TRBD1 | TRBV9 | . | CASSVEQGALGGYTF | TGTGCCAGCAGCGTAGAACAGGGGGCTTTAGGAGGCTACACCTTC
TRBJ1-1 | . | TRBV20-1 | few | CSALRGMNTEAFF | TGCAGTGCCCTCCGGGGCATGAACACTGAAGCTTTCTTT
TRBJ2-1 | . | TRBV2 | few | CASRQAVEQFF | TGTGCCAGCAGGCAAGCGGTTGAGCAGTTCTTC
TRBJ2-6 | . | TRBV7-9 | . | CASIDYGANVLTF | TGTGCCAGCATCGATTATGGGGCCAACGTCCTGACTTTC
TRBJ1-2 | TRBD1 | TRBV5-1 | few | CASSLHLRDRGQGYTF | TGCGCCAGCAGCTTGCACCTCCGGGACAGGGGGCAGGGCTACACCTTC
TRBJ1-1 | . | TRBV10-3 | . | CAIRGGGNTEAFF | TGTGCCATCCGCGGCGGGGGCAACACTGAAGCTTTCTTT
TRBJ2-2 | . | TRBV6-2/TRBV6-3 | few | CASSMGTGELFF | TGTGCCAGCAGTATGGGCACCGGGGAGCTGTTTTTT
TRBJ2-7 | . | TRBV7-2 | . | CASSPGSGEQYF | TGTGCCAGCAGCCCAGGGTCGGGCGAGCAGTACTTC
TRBJ2-3 | . | TRBV12-3/TRBV12-4 | few | CASSWEWLDTQYF | TGTGCCAGCAGTTGGGAATGGTTAGATACGCAGTATTTT
TRBJ2-7 | . | TRBV18 | . | CASSPGHTNEQYF | TGTGCCAGCTCACCAGGTCATACTAACGAGCAGTACTTC
TRBJ2-7 | . | TRBV12-3/TRBV12-4 | few | CASSRSGHLFSEQYF | TGTGCCAGCAGCCGATCGGGACACCTGTTTAGCGAGCAGTACTTC